The 31 T cell receptor beta chains listed next were all sequenced from one sample in a study of blood T cells in healthy people across ages. A second PCR, run for about 7 to 12 cycles, used a sample-barcoded 5' primer plus a J-beta primer mix. TCRdb reanalysed the 5' RACE reads using MiXCR and keeps one entry per CDR3 protein. The table has 750,000 to 850,000 distinct CDR3 sequences, just under 25% seen once. Another study also made use of these data, one on T cells of mothers and their children.

The material sequenced was blood. These receptors all come from a boy aged 10-17 years in good health.

This clonotype was seen many times. V gene TRBV3-1 combines with J gene TRBJ2-3; D may be TRBD2 (6 bases). Germline values: CDR1 LGHDT, CDR2 YNNKEL (reference sequence). CDR3 size: 16 residues. V was clipped by 4 bases and J by 1 base, with 15 bases between them. CDR3 loop: CASSPRDSEGTDTQYF. CDR3 bases: TGTGCCAGCAGCCCTCGGGACTCCGAAGGCACAGATACGCAGTATTTT.

Only a few counts were recorded for this clonotype. CDR3 residues: CASSPPLGTGKPEQYF. The CDR3 DNA is TGTGCCAGCTCACCACCCCTAGGGACAGGAAAACCCGAGCAGTACTTC. The rearrangement joins TRBV18 to TRBJ2-7, with 8 bases matching TRBD1. V lost 0 bases and J lost 6; bases outside the gene matches: 10. Germline V gives CDR1 KGHSH, CDR2 LQKENI. The length of the CDR3 is 16 residues.

The rearrangement links TRBV7-2 to TRBJ2-5, with D perhaps TRBD2 (6 bases). With 2 bases removed from V and 3 bases from J, the gap between germline ends came to 13 bases. This CDR3 has 15 residues. Germline CDR1 is SGHTA and CDR2 is FQGNSA. Here the CDR3 reads CASSLTRTTEETQYF. CDR3 DNA: TGTGCCAGCAGCTTAACGCGGACTACCGAAGAGACCCAGTACTTC. Full variable domain (outside the CDR3, taken from reference TRBV7-2 and TRBJ2-5): GAGVSQSPSNKVTEKGKDVELRCDPISGHTALYWYRQSLGQGLEFLIYFQGNSAPDKSGLPSDRFSAERTGGSVSTLTIQRTQQEDSAVYLCASSLTRTTEETQYFGPGTRLLVL.

V is TRBV7-9 and J is TRBJ2-5, with unresolved D. V was clipped by 2 bases and J by 5 bases, with 9 bases between them. The CDR3 contains 13 residues. Germline V gene lookup returns CDR1 SEHNR and CDR2 FQNEAQ (reference sequence). The CDR3 protein is CASSLMVGETQYF. The CDR3 DNA reads as TGTGCCAGCAGCTTAATGGTAGGGGAGACCCAGTACTTC.

Comments on this clonotype: Because the CDR3's place on the DNA is in doubt, the DNA is left out and the CDR3 is given as listed by TCRdb. The V and J genes are TRBV7-9 and TRBJ1-4. Germline CDR1 and CDR2: SEHNR and FQNEAQ (reference sequence). The CDR3 adds up to 16 amino acids, both ends counted. The chain's CDR3 is CASSFLWGPGNEKLFF.

A few counts support this clonotype. The CDR3 loop is CASSFTRTSGGNEQFF. The CDR3 region has the DNA TGTGCCAGCAGCTTTACCCGGACTAGCGGGGGCAATGAGCAGTTCTTC. V and J are TRBV21-1 and TRBJ2-5; whether TRBD2, the table's D call, matches the DNA was not checked. The J call is in doubt because the DNA end fits TRBJ2-1 better. TRBV21-1 counts as a pseudogene. The CDR3 consists of 16 residues.

The V call is TRBV7-9, the J call TRBJ1-1; maybe TRBD1 (6 bases). The V and J ends lost 6 bases and 1 base respectively, with 27 bases between them. Germline-derived CDR1 and CDR2 are SEHNR and FQNEAQ (reference sequence). The CDR3 covers 19 residues. Here the CDR3 reads CASSPSNWGAQTPNTEAFF. CDR3 coding DNA: TGTGCCAGCAGTCCTTCGAATTGGGGGGCCCAGACCCCGAACACTGAAGCTTTCTTT.

The genes are TRBV28 and TRBJ1-2; 7 bases line up with TRBD1. The CDR3 covers 16 residues. Germline assignment: CDR1 MDHEN and CDR2 SYDVKM. V was clipped by 4 bases and J by 5 bases; unmatched bases: 13. The CDR3 nucleotides read TGTGCCAGCAGTTCCCCTAACGACAGGGCTTTTTATGGCTACACCTTC. It yields the protein CASSSPNDRAFYGYTF.

In this sample, this clonotype turned up many times. This chain joins TRBV5-4 and TRBJ2-5; 8 positions agree with TRBD1. Per germline, CDR1 SGHNT and CDR2 YYREEE (reference sequence). The junction had 3 bases not matched to a gene; V was cut back by 4 bases and J by 1 base. The CDR3 contains 14 residues. CDR3 DNA: TGTGCCAGCAGCCCGACAGGGGTCCAAGAGACCCAGTACTTC. The encoded protein is CASSPTGVQETQYF.

This clonotype appeared a few times. The rearrangement uses TRBV29-1 and TRBJ2-3; no clear D. The ends were cut back, 5 bases at V and 2 bases at J, with 5 bases in the middle. CDR1 is SQVTM and CDR2 is ANQGSEA in the germline V gene. The CDR3 covers 11 residues. Written as DNA, the CDR3 is TGCAGCGTTCAACACACAGATACGCAGTATTTT. Amino acids: CSVQHTDTQYF.

The chain couples TRBV29-1 to TRBJ2-7; 8 bases map to TRBD1. CDR3 size: 15 residues. The V gene's germline CDR1 is SQVTM and CDR2 ANQGSEA. Trimming cost V 6 bases and J 6 bases; bases outside gene matches: 16. The CDR3 is CSVTGQGLFRGEQYF. The CDR3 nucleotides read TGCAGCGTAACAGGACAGGGATTATTTCGGGGCGAGCAGTACTTC.

The sample holds many counts of this clonotype. This chain links TRBV7-9 with TRBJ2-7; 10 nucleotides agree with TRBD1. Germline V gene sequence: CDR1 SEHNR, CDR2 FQNEAQ (reference sequence). Trimming at V came to 8 bases and at J to 4 bases, leaving 5 bases not matched to a gene. This CDR3 is 13 amino acids long. The CDR3 is CASRGTGAYEQYF. DNA for the CDR3: TGTGCCAGCCGAGGGACAGGGGCTTACGAGCAGTACTTC.

This clonotype was seen more than once but under ten times. The chain is built from TRBV15 and TRBJ1-5; TRBD1 might be the D (6 bases). This CDR3 has 15 amino acids. With 5 bases removed from V and 0 bases from J, the gap between germline ends came to 11 bases. Looked up from germline, CDR1 is LNHNV and CDR2 is YYDKDF (reference sequence). The CDR3 bases are TGTGCCACCAGCCGAGGACAGACTAGCAATCAGCCCCAGCATTTT. Translated, it gives CATSRGQTSNQPQHF.

This clonotype was seen a handful of times. This chain connects TRBV29-1 to TRBJ1-2; 8 bases align to TRBD1. Germline values: CDR1 SQVTM, CDR2 ANQGSEA. The junction had 3 bases not matched to a gene; V was cut back by 5 bases and J by 4 bases. The length of the CDR3 is 12 residues. CDR3 sequence (DNA): TGCAGCGTTATGACAGGGGTCTATGGCTACACCTTC. This encodes CSVMTGVYGYTF.

The genes are TRBV7-2 and TRBJ2-2; 8 bases fit TRBD1. CDR1 is SGHTA and CDR2 is FQGNSA in the germline V gene. The CDR3 has 16 residues. J lost 5 bases, V lost 2 bases, and 7 bases had no gene match. CDR3 DNA: TGTGCCAGCAGCTTACCCCCAGGGGGCCAAACCGGGGAGCTGTTTTTT. It yields the protein CASSLPPGGQTGELFF.

This clonotype has a handful of counts. V and J are TRBV18 and TRBJ1-6; possibly TRBD1 for D (6 bases). Germline loops: CDR1 KGHSH, CDR2 LQKENI. Between the trimmed V and J ends, which lost 3 bases and 0 bases, there was a span of 21 bases. The CDR3 extends over 20 amino acids. The CDR3 DNA is TGTGCCAGCTCACCGACCGGACAGACTAAGGGAAGCTCCTATAATTCACCCCTCCACTTT. It is translated as CASSPTGQTKGSSYNSPLHF. The whole variable domain, filled in from reference TRBV18 and TRBJ1-6, reads NAGVMQNPRHLVRRRGQEARLRCSPMKGHSHVYWYRQLPEEGLKFMVYLQKENIIDESGMPKERFSAEFPKEGPSILRIQQVVRGDSAAYFCASSPTGQTKGSSYNSPLHFGNGTRLTVT.

This clonotype was seen once. The chain is built from TRBV27 and TRBJ2-1, with TRBD1 as a possible D gene (6 bases). The germline V gene encodes CDR1 MNHEY and CDR2 SMNVEV (reference sequence). V was shortened by 8 bases and J by 0 bases, with 11 bases between the two germline ends. The CDR3 extends over 14 amino acids. The CDR3 DNA follows: TGTGCCAGCGCCAGGGGTAGCTCCTACAATGAGCAGTTCTTC. This translates into CASARGSSYNEQFF.

This clonotype has at least ten counts. This rearrangement joins TRBV6-5 to TRBJ2-7; TRBD1 agrees at 7 bases. The junction had 6 bases not matched to a gene; V was cut back by 6 bases and J by 1 base. CDR1 and CDR2 (germline): MNHEY, SVGAGI. The CDR3 has 14 residues. CDR3 nucleotides: TGTGCCAGCAGCCCACAGGGGTTTTCCTACGAGCAGTACTTC. Translated, it gives CASSPQGFSYEQYF.

The chain combines TRBV7-2 with TRBJ2-1, with 10 bases that match TRBD2. V lost 0 bases, J lost 7 bases, and 3 bases stayed unmatched. The CDR3 length is 15 residues. CDR1 SGHTA and CDR2 FQGNSA come from the germline V gene. The CDR3 nucleotides read TGTGCCAGCAGCTTAGCAACTAGCGGGACTAATGAGCAGTTCTTC. Encoded protein: CASSLATSGTNEQFF. The full variable domain, with the rest looked up from reference TRBV7-2 and TRBJ2-1, is GAGVSQSPSNKVTEKGKDVELRCDPISGHTALYWYRQSLGQGLEFLIYFQGNSAPDKSGLPSDRFSAERTGGSVSTLTIQRTQQEDSAVYLCASSLATSGTNEQFFGPGTRLTVL.

This clonotype has just a few counts. Written as DNA, the CDR3 is TGTGCCAGCTCCCAGAACCGGGACGGACGACCCTCTGGAAACACCATATATTTT. Translated, it gives CASSQNRDGRPSGNTIYF. The chain has TRBV21-1 and TRBJ1-3; the D segment call TRBD1 is taken from the table without a DNA check. TRBV21-1 is listed as a pseudogene. The CDR3 length is 18 residues.

The chain carries TRBV2 and TRBJ1-4; 7 bases are a match to TRBD1. Germline-derived CDR1 and CDR2 are SNHLY and FYNNEI. The length of the CDR3 is 13 residues. J was trimmed by 7 bases and V by 7 bases; bases with no gene match: 6. CDR3 residues: CASTAGGSEKLFF. The DNA for the CDR3 is TGTGCCAGCACGGCAGGGGGAAGTGAAAAACTGTTTTTT.

This clonotype was observed a handful of times. The chain combines TRBV15 with TRBJ2-1; D uncertain. Germline CDR1 LNHNV, CDR2 YYDKDF (reference sequence). The V gene lost 0 bases and the J gene lost 7 bases, with 4 bases spanning the gap. This CDR3 spans 12 amino acids. The CDR3 here is CATSRDRNEQFF. In nucleotides, the CDR3 is TGTGCCACCAGCAGAGATCGGAATGAGCAGTTCTTC.

This chain connects TRBV11-2 to TRBJ2-5; TRBD2 aligns across 7 bases. The junction had 4 bases not matched to a gene; V was cut back by 2 bases and J by 4 bases. Germline assignment: CDR1 SGHAT and CDR2 FQNNGV. The CDR3 sequence is 14 residues long. The CDR3 region has the DNA TGTGCCAGCAGCTTACGACGGGAGGTAGAGACCCAGTACTTC. Its translation: CASSLRREVETQYF.

This clonotype appeared a few times. The chain carries TRBV3-1 and TRBJ1-2; perhaps TRBD1 as D (5 bases). Germline V gene lookup returns CDR1 LGHDT and CDR2 YNNKEL (reference sequence). Trimming left V 0 bases short and J 1 base short, with 15 bases between. The CDR3 contains 17 residues. The CDR3 nucleotides read TGTGCCAGCAGCCAAGATGGAAGGACACCCCGTAACTATGGCTACACCTTC. Protein product: CASSQDGRTPRNYGYTF. Using reference TRBV3-1 and TRBJ1-2 for the parts outside the CDR3, the full variable domain is DTAVSQTPKYLVTQMGNDKSIKCEQNLGHDTMYWYKQDSKKFLKIMFSYNNKELIINETVPNRFSPKSPDKAHLNLHINSLELGDSAVYFCASSQDGRTPRNYGYTFGSGTRLTVV.

The chain recombines TRBV7-9 with TRBJ1-2, with D unclear. CDR1 and CDR2 (germline): SEHNR, FQNEAQ (reference sequence). V gave up 1 base and J gave up 1 base, with 13 bases separating them. The CDR3 sequence is 16 residues long. CDR3 nucleotide sequence: TGTGCCAGCAGCTTAGGAGGACGGCGCGTTAACTATGGCTACACCTTC. As protein: CASSLGGRRVNYGYTF.

CDR3 amino acids: CATSRDRVNTEAFF. The CDR3 DNA reads TGTGCCACCAGCAGAGATCGGGTGAACACTGAAGCTTTCTTT. The rearrangement uses TRBV15 and TRBJ1-1; D remains unclear. There are 14 residues in the CDR3. V was clipped by 0 bases and J by 0 bases, with 5 bases between them. Germline values: CDR1 LNHNV, CDR2 YYDKDF (reference sequence).

The table lists this clonotype with a few counts. The rearrangement uses TRBV6-1 and TRBJ2-7, with D possibly TRBD2 on 7 matching bases. V lost 7 bases to trimming and J lost 5 bases, with 18 bases between them. Germline CDR1 and CDR2: MNHNS and SASEGT. The CDR3 consists of 14 residues. CDR3: CASTELGGGNEQYF. In nucleotides, the CDR3 is TGTGCCAGCACCGAACTGGGGGGGGGCAACGAGCAGTACTTC.

The gene calls are TRBV27 and TRBJ2-3; TRBD2 agrees at 11 bases. Germline V gene sequence: CDR1 MNHEY, CDR2 SMNVEV (reference sequence). V lost 0 bases, J lost 4 bases, and 6 bases stayed unmatched. The CDR3 has 17 residues. DNA of the CDR3: TGTGCCAGCAGTTTATCGATTACTAGCGGGAGCGCAGATACGCAGTATTTT. Translating gives CASSLSITSGSADTQYF.

The rearrangement uses TRBV11-2 and TRBJ2-3; maybe TRBD2 (5 bases). Trimming left V 0 bases short and J 7 bases short, with 8 bases between. Germline lookup yields CDR1 SGHAT and CDR2 FQNNGV. The CDR3 is 13 amino acids. The CDR3 loop is CASSLEASHTQYF. CDR3 DNA sequence: TGTGCCAGCAGCTTAGAGGCTAGCCATACGCAGTATTTT. Full variable domain (rest looked up from reference TRBV11-2 and TRBJ2-3): EAGVAQSPRYKIIEKRQSVAFWCNPISGHATLYWYQQILGQGPKLLIQFQNNGVVDDSQLPKDRFSAERLKGVDSTLKIQPAKLEDSAVYLCASSLEASHTQYFGPGTRLTVL.

The rearrangement links TRBV6-2 or TRBV6-3 to TRBJ2-2; D may be TRBD1 (6 bases). The V gene's germline CDR1 is MNHEY and CDR2 SVGEGT. The CDR3 is made up of 14 amino acids. The V gene lost 7 bases and the J gene lost 0 bases, with 9 bases spanning the gap. The CDR3 DNA reads TGTGCCAGCACCGACAGGACGAACACCGGGGAGCTGTTTTTT. It codes for CASTDRTNTGELFF.

The CDR3 sequence is CASSLSGQTNIQYF. DNA of the CDR3: TGTGCCAGCAGCCTATCGGGACAGACAAACATTCAGTACTTC. The V and J genes are TRBV4-2 and TRBJ2-4, with TRBD1 matching over 7 bases. V was clipped by 4 bases and J by 6 bases; unmatched bases: 6. CDR3 length: 14 amino acids. The V gene's germline CDR1 is LGHNA and CDR2 YNFKEQ.